Shown below are 26 T cell receptor beta chains from a single sample sequenced in a study of CD4+ T cells in melanoma (dated by TCRdb to between 2021 and 2024). Library construction relied on the immunoSEQ multiplex PCR assay. Held by TCRdb, this immuneACCESS table contains in-frame sequences only and omits some clones. Under half of the omission traces to an unresolved V gene where checked; the cause of the rest is unknown. This sample is represented by about 55,000 clones; roughly 69% of them were singletons. The ten largest clones add up to about 5.1% of the sample. The sample taken for sequencing was tumor tissue. These TCRs come from a human donor with melanoma.

The genes are TRBV7-9 and TRBJ2-5, with TRBD2 matching over 7 bases. The CDR3 is 14 amino acids. Germline V gene lookup returns CDR1 SEHNR and CDR2 FQNEAQ (reference sequence). V dropped 2 bases and J dropped 2; count of bases not matched to a gene: 2. The CDR3 region is CASSLLAVQETQYF. Written as DNA, the CDR3 is TGTGCCAGCAGCTTACTAGCGGTACAAGAGACCCAGTACTTC.

This sequence joins TRBV9 and TRBJ1-1; TRBD1 agrees at 9 bases. The CDR3 sequence is 15 residues long. From germline, CDR1 is SGDLS and CDR2 YYNGEE. Trimming removed 2 bases from V and 8 bases from J; junction bases left unmatched: 10. In DNA form, the CDR3 reads TGTGCCAGCAGCGTTGCCGGGACAGGGAAAGGGGAAGCTTTCTTT. Protein: CASSVAGTGKGEAFF. Supplemented by reference TRBV9 and TRBJ1-1, the full variable domain reads DSGVTQTPKHLITATGQRVTLRCSPRSGDLSVYWYQQSLDQGLQFLIQYYNGEERAKGNILERFSAQQFPDLHSELNLSSLELGDSALYFCASSVAGTGKGEAFFGQGTRLTVV.

V is TRBV25-1 and J is TRBJ2-5; 9 bases fit TRBD2. The germline V gene has CDR1 MGHDK and CDR2 SYGVNS. J was trimmed by 8 bases and V by 0 bases; bases with no gene match: 13. The CDR3 totals 17 residues. The CDR3 here is CASSEYGGSGGRGTQYF. CDR3 DNA: TGTGCCAGCAGTGAATATGGAGGTAGCGGGGGAAGAGGAACCCAGTACTTC.

This chain uses TRBV5-4 with TRBJ2-2; TRBD1 is a possible D gene (6 bases). V lost 0 bases and J 5 bases, leaving 11 bases between the germline ends. The CDR3 has 15 residues. Germline loops: CDR1 SGHNT, CDR2 YYREEE (reference sequence). The CDR3 sequence is CASSLGQVGTGELFF. CDR3 coding DNA: TGTGCCAGCAGCTTGGGACAGGTTGGAACCGGGGAGCTGTTTTTT.

The chain links TRBV14 to TRBJ1-1; TRBD1 might be the D (5 bases). Trimming took 4 bases from V and 0 from J, leaving 9 bases between them. The CDR3 runs to 14 residues. The germline CDR1 and CDR2 sequences are SGHDN and FVKESK. The CDR3 bases are TGTGCCAGCAGCCCAGGGCCCATGAACACTGAAGCTTTCTTT. Translated, it gives CASSPGPMNTEAFF.

The V call is TRBV4-1, the J call TRBJ2-3; TRBD2 agrees at 9 bases. With V trimmed by 0 bases and J by 14 bases, 9 bases remained unmatched. The CDR3 is made up of 14 amino acids. From germline, CDR1 is MGHRA and CDR2 YSYEKL. In DNA form, the CDR3 reads TGCGCCAGCAGCCAAGATCATATTCTAGCGGGGAGGTATTTT. This encodes CASSQDHILAGRYF.

The chain couples TRBV7-9 to TRBJ1-5; the D is unclear. V shed 1 base and J shed 7 bases, with 11 bases lying between them. The CDR3 covers 14 residues. Per germline, CDR1 SEHNR and CDR2 FQNEAQ (reference sequence). The CDR3 spells CASSLEGLEQPQHF. CDR3 nucleotide sequence: TGTGCCAGCAGCTTAGAAGGGTTAGAACAGCCCCAGCATTTT.

This clone ranks as medium-sized (0.01 to 0.1%). This sequence joins TRBV9 and TRBJ1-3, with D possibly TRBD1 on 5 matching bases. This CDR3 is 15 amino acids long. Trimming removed 0 bases at V and 4 bases at J, with 11 bases between. Per germline, CDR1 SGDLS and CDR2 YYNGEE. The CDR3 bases are TGTGCCAGCAGCGTAGAAGGGGCCTTCGGAAACACCATATATTTT. Amino acids: CASSVEGAFGNTIYF.

This clone was picked up one time. This chain links TRBV25-1 with TRBJ1-4; no clear D. Germline values: CDR1 MGHDK, CDR2 SYGVNS. This CDR3 region has 14 residues. V lost 2 bases and J lost 7, with 11 bases in between. CDR3 sequence: CASSERGSSEKLFF. In nucleotides, the CDR3 is TGTGCCAGCAGTGAACGGGGATCGAGTGAAAAACTGTTTTTT.

About this clone: One base separates it from a far larger clone, so it is likely a read error. The DNA for the CDR3 is TGTGCCAGCAGTTTGACAGGGGGCTACGAGCAGTACTTC. This codes for CASSLTGGYEQYF. The rearrangement uses TRBV27 and TRBJ2-7; 9 bases are a match to TRBD1. The CDR3 runs to 13 residues. Germline V CDR1 and CDR2: MNHEY, SMNVEV (reference sequence). V lost 3 bases, J lost 3 bases, and 0 bases stayed unmatched.

CDR3 amino acids: CASSQGAGKNIQYF. CDR3 nucleotides: TGTGCCAGCAGCCAAGGGGCGGGCAAAAACATTCAGTACTTC. V gene TRBV14 combines with J gene TRBJ2-4; D perhaps matches TRBD2 (5 bases). The CDR3 contains 14 residues. Germline lookup yields CDR1 SGHDN and CDR2 FVKESK. Trimming took off 1 base at V and 3 bases at J, with 7 bases between the two ends.

This clone is a singleton in its sample. The V gene is TRBV13, the J gene TRBJ2-7; 8 nucleotides match TRBD1. Germline assignment: CDR1 PRHDT and CDR2 FYEKMQ (reference sequence). The junction had 7 bases not matched to a gene; V was cut back by 6 bases and J by 3 bases. This CDR3 region has 14 residues. The CDR3 DNA follows: TGTGCCAGCAGGCCGCCGGACAGGGTCTACGAGCAGTACTTC. It translates to CASRPPDRVYEQYF.

This sequence joins TRBV29-1 and TRBJ2-1; D not resolved. The CDR3 length is 12 residues. V shed 2 bases and J shed 4 bases, with 6 bases lying between them. Germline V lookup: CDR1 SQVTM, CDR2 ANQGSEA. The chain's CDR3 is CSVELRYNEQFF. The CDR3 DNA sequence: TGCAGCGTTGAATTGCGATACAATGAGCAGTTCTTC.

This clone was observed a few times. This chain links TRBV5-6 with TRBJ2-5; D unresolved. The CDR3 totals 13 residues. Between the trimmed V and J ends, which lost 2 bases and 10 bases, there was a span of 15 bases. Germline V gene data show CDR1 as SGHDT and CDR2 as YYEEEE. The CDR3 protein is CASSLRALGLQYF. The CDR3 DNA sequence: TGTGCCAGCAGCTTACGGGCATTAGGGCTCCAGTACTTC.

The V and J genes are TRBV6-6 and TRBJ1-1, with D tentatively TRBD1 (5 bases). V shed 0 bases and J shed 6 bases, with 8 bases lying between them. The CDR3 extends over 13 amino acids. Germline CDR1 MNHNY, CDR2 SVGAGI (reference sequence). In DNA, the CDR3 is TGTGCCAGCAGTTACTCGAGGGGACCTGAAGCTTTCTTT. This codes for CASSYSRGPEAFF.

The V call is TRBV14, the J call TRBJ2-7; maybe TRBD2 (5 bases). The germline CDR1 and CDR2 sequences are SGHDN and FVKESK. CDR3 length equals 13 residues. Trimming left V 0 bases short and J 9 bases short, with 12 bases between. CDR3 protein: CASSQDERERQYF. The CDR3 region has the DNA TGTGCCAGCAGCCAAGATGAGAGGGAACGGCAGTACTTC.

This clone came up a few times. The chain uses TRBV28 and TRBJ2-2; 8 bases line up with TRBD1. The CDR3 consists of 14 residues. Trimming cost V 4 bases and J 7 bases; bases outside gene matches: 5. Germline CDR1 reads MDHEN; CDR2 reads SYDVKM. The CDR3 loop reads CASSWQGAGGELFF. As DNA, the CDR3 is TGTGCCAGCAGTTGGCAGGGGGCCGGCGGGGAGCTGTTTTTT.

This rearrangement joins TRBV18 to TRBJ1-1; D remains ambiguous. Per germline, CDR1 KGHSH and CDR2 LQKENI. The CDR3 extends over 16 amino acids. Trimming removed 0 bases from V and 4 bases from J, with 15 bases in between. The CDR3: CASSPPAGFRFTEAFF. The CDR3 coding sequence is TGTGCCAGCTCACCACCGGCCGGTTTTCGGTTCACTGAAGCTTTCTTT.

This clone was seen only a few times. This chain links TRBV7-9 with TRBJ1-2; 7 bases line up with TRBD1. CDR3 size: 14 residues. The trim removed 5 bases at V and 2 bases at J, leaving 5 bases unmatched. CDR1 SEHNR and CDR2 FQNEAQ come from the germline V gene (reference sequence). CDR3 in amino acids: CASSPPTGNYGYTF. Written as DNA, the CDR3 is TGTGCCAGCAGCCCCCCGACAGGGAACTATGGCTACACCTTC.

CDR3: CASSPGGSTDTQYF. The CDR3 region has the DNA TGTGCCAGCAGTCCAGGGGGTAGCACAGATACGCAGTATTTT. This chain links TRBV7-3 with TRBJ2-3; 7 positions match TRBD1. The CDR3 runs 14 residues. Looked up from germline, CDR1 is SGHTA and CDR2 is FQGTGA. J gave up 0 bases and V 6 bases, and 3 bases lay outside the gene matches.

V is TRBV5-1 and J is TRBJ2-7, with D perhaps matching TRBD1 (6 bases). CDR1 is SGHRS and CDR2 is YFSETQ in the germline V gene. The CDR3 is made up of 13 amino acids. V was pared by 4 bases and J by 4 bases, with 12 bases between. For the CDR3, the DNA is TGCGCCAGCAGCGGCGACAGGTATTACGAGCAGTACTTC. Translating it yields CASSGDRYYEQYF. Using reference TRBV5-1 and TRBJ2-7 for the parts outside the CDR3, the full variable domain is KAGVTQTPRYLIKTRGQQVTLSCSPISGHRSVSWYQQTPGQGLQFLFEYFSETQRNKGNFPGRFSGRQFSNSRSEMNVSTLELGDSALYLCASSGDRYYEQYFGPGTRLTVT.

V is TRBV7-9 and J is TRBJ2-2; 9 nucleotides match TRBD1. The CDR3 is 18 amino acids. Germline values: CDR1 SEHNR, CDR2 FQNEAQ (reference sequence). Trimming took 4 bases from V and 1 from J; bases not matched to a gene: 10. The CDR3 loop is CASSWDRASPENTGELFF. CDR3 DNA sequence: TGTGCCAGCAGCTGGGACAGGGCGTCTCCGGAGAACACCGGGGAGCTGTTTTTT. Complete variable domain (other parts from reference TRBV7-9 and TRBJ2-2): DTGVSQNPRHKITKRGQNVTFRCDPISEHNRLYWYRQTLGQGPEFLTYFQNEAQLEKSRLLSDRFSAERPKGSFSTLEIQRTEQGDSAMYLCASSWDRASPENTGELFFGEGSRLTVL.

This chain joins TRBV28 and TRBJ1-5, with TRBD1 matching over 10 bases. CDR3 length equals 16 residues. Germline-derived CDR1 and CDR2 are MDHEN and SYDVKM. V dropped 5 bases and J dropped 5; count of bases not matched to a gene: 9. DNA of the CDR3: TGTGCCAGCAGTCCCACGACAGGGGGCGAGGATCAGCCCCAGCATTTT. It codes for CASSPTTGGEDQPQHF.

The chain carries TRBV19 and TRBJ2-7; either TRBD1 or TRBD2 may supply D (5 bases each). Deletions cut 4 bases from V and 7 bases from J, with 23 bases between. Per germline, CDR1 LNHDA and CDR2 SQIVND (reference sequence). This CDR3 spans 16 amino acids. CDR3 loop: CASSSGVCPLEGEQYF. CDR3 coding DNA: TGTGCCAGTAGTAGTGGTGTCTGTCCCCTCGAGGGGGAGCAGTACTTC. The entire variable domain, with the rest obtained from reference TRBV19 and TRBJ2-7, is as follows: DGGITQSPKYLFRKEGQNVTLSCEQNLNHDAMYWYRQDPGQGLRLIYYSQIVNDFQKGDIAEGYSVSREKKESFPLTVTSAQKNPTAFYLCASSSGVCPLEGEQYFGPGTRLTVT.

V gene TRBV9 combines with J gene TRBJ2-5; 10 nucleotides agree with TRBD2. Germline V gives CDR1 SGDLS, CDR2 YYNGEE. Trimming removed 0 bases from V and 1 base from J; junction bases left unmatched: 6. This CDR3 spans 17 amino acids. The CDR3, as DNA: TGTGCCAGCAGCGTAGGAGGGCTAGCGGGGGCCCAAGAGACCCAGTACTTC. Protein sequence: CASSVGGLAGAQETQYF.

The chain has TRBV18 and TRBJ1-4, with TRBD1 matching over 8 bases. The junction had 5 bases not matched to a gene; V was cut back by 4 bases and J by 10 bases. From germline, CDR1 is KGHSH and CDR2 LQKENI. The CDR3 is 13 amino acids. CDR3 sequence: CASSLDRGGKLFF. The CDR3 DNA is TGTGCCAGCTCACTCGACAGGGGTGGAAAACTGTTTTTT.